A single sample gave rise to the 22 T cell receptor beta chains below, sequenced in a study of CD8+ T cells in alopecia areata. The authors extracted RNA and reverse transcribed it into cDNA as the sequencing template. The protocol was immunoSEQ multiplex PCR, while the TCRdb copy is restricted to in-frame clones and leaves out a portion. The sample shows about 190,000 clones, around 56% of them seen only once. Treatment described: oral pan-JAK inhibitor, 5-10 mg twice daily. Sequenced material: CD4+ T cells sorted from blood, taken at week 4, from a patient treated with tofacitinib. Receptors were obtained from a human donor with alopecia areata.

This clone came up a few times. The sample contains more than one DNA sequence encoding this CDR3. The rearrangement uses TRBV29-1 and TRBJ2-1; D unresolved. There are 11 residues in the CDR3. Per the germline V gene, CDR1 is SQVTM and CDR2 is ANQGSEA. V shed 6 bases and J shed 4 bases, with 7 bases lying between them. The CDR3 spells CSVELYNEQFF. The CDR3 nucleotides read TGCAGCGTAGAACTTTACAATGAGCAGTTCTTC.

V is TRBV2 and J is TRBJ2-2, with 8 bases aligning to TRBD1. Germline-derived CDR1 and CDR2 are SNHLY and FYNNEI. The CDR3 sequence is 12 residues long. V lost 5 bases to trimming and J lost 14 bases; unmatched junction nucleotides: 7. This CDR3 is CASSNDRGTLFF. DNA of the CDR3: TGTGCCAGCAGTAATGACAGGGGAACACTGTTTTTT.

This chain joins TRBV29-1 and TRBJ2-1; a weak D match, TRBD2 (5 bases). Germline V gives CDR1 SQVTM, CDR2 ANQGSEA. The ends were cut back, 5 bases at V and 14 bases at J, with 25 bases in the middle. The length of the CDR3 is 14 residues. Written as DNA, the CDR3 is TGCAGCGTTCCCAAGAGAGGGTCTATCAATGGGGAGTTCTTC. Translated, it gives CSVPKRGSINGEFF.

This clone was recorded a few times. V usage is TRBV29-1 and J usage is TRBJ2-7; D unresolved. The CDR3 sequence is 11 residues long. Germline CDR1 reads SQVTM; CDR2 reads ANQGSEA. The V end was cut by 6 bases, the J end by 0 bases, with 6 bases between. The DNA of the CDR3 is TGCAGCGTGGGGAACTCCTACGAGCAGTACTTC. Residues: CSVGNSYEQYF.

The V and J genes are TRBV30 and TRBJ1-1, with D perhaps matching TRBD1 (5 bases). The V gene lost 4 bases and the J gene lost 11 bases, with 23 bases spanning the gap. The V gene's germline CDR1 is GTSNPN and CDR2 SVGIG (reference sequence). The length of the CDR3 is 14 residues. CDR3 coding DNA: TGTGCCTGGAACCCCCCGGACATCCGAAAAGTGGCTTTCTTT. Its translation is CAWNPPDIRKVAFF.

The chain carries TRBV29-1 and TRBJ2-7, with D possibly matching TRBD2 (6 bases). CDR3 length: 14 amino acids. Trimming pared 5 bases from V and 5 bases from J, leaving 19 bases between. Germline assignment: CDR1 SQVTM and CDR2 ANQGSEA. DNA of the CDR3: TGCAGCGTTCATTCCGGCGCAGCGGGCCACGAGCAGTACTTC. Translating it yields CSVHSGAAGHEQYF.

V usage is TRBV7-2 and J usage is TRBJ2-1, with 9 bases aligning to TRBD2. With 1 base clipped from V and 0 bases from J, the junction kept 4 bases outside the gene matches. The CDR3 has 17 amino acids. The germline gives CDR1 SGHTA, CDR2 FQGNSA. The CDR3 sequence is CASSLDGGRVSYNEQFF. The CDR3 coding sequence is TGTGCCAGCAGCTTAGATGGCGGGAGGGTCTCCTACAATGAGCAGTTCTTC.

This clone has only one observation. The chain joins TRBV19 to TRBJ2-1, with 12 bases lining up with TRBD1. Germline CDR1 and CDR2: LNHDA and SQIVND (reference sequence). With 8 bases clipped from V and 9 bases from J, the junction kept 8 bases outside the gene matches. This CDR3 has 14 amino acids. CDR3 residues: CASEPGQGAGEQFF. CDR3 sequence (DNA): TGTGCCAGTGAACCGGGACAGGGGGCTGGTGAGCAGTTCTTC.

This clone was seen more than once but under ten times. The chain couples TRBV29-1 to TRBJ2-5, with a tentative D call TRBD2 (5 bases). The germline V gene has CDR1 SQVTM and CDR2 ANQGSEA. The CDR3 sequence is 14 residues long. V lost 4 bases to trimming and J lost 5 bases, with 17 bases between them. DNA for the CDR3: TGCAGCGTTGTTCCCGGGATTAATGCGGAGACCCAGTACTTC. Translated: CSVVPGINAETQYF. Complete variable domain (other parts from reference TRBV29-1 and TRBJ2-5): SAVISQKPSRDICQRGTSLTIQCQVDSQVTMMFWYRQQPGQSLTLIATANQGSEATYESGFVIDKFPISRPNLTFSTLTVSNMSPEDSSIYLCSVVPGINAETQYFGPGTRLLVL.

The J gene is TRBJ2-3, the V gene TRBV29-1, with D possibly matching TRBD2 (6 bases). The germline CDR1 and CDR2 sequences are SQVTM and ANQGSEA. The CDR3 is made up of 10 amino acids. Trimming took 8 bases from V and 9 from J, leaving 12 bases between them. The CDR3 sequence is CSSRSGTQYF. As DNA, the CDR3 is TGCAGCTCCAGGAGCGGGACGCAGTATTTT.

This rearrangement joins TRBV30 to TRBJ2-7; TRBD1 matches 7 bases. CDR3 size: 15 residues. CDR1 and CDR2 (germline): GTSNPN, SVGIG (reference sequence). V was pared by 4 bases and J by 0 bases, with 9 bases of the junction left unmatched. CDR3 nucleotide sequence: TGTGCCTGGAATCCTATGGGACAGTCCTCCTACGAGCAGTACTTC. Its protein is CAWNPMGQSSYEQYF.

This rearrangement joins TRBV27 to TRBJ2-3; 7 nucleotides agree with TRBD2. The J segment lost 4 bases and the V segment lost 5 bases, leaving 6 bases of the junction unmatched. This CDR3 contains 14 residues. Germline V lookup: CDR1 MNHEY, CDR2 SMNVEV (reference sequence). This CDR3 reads CASSPWEGSDTQYF. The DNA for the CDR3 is TGTGCCAGCAGTCCCTGGGAGGGTTCAGATACGCAGTATTTT.

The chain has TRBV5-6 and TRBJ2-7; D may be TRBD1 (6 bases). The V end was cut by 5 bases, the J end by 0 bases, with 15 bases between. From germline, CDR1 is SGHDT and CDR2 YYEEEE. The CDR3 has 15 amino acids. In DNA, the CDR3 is TGTGCCAGCAGGACGTTTAGGGACAACTCCTACGAGCAGTACTTC. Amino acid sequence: CASRTFRDNSYEQYF.

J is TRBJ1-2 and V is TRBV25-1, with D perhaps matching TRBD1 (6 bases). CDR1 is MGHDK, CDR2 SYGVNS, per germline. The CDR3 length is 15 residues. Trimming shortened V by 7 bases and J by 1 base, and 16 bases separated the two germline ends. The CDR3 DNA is TGTGCCAGCACGAAGTCAGGGGTGGATAACTATGGCTACACCTTC. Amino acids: CASTKSGVDNYGYTF.

CDR3 bases: TGTGCCAGCAGCCGATCGCTGCGGGACGAAAACTACGAGCAGTACTTC. This sequence encodes CASSRSLRDENYEQYF. The genes are TRBV7-9 and TRBJ2-7; D perhaps matches TRBD2 (6 bases). The CDR3 covers 16 residues. The V end lost 5 bases, the J end lost 3 bases, and 20 bases lay between the germline ends. Per germline, CDR1 SEHNR and CDR2 FQNEAQ (reference sequence). Based on the CDR3 plus reference TRBV7-9 and TRBJ2-7, the full variable domain is DTGVSQNPRHKITKRGQNVTFRCDPISEHNRLYWYRQTLGQGPEFLTYFQNEAQLEKSRLLSDRFSAERPKGSFSTLEIQRTEQGDSAMYLCASSRSLRDENYEQYFGPGTRLTVT.

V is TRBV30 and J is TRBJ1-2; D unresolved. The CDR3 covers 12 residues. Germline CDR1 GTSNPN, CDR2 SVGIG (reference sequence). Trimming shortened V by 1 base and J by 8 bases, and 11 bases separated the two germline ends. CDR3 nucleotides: TGTGCCTGGAGTGCGAACTTAGAGGGCTACACCTTC. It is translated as CAWSANLEGYTF.

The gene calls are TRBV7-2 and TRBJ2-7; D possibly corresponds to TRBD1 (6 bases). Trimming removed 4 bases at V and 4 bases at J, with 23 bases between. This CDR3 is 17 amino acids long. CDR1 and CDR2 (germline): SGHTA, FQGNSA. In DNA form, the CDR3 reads TGTGCCAGCAGCTCGATTTCCCCCAGGGGCGACGGGTACGAGCAGTACTTC. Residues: CASSSISPRGDGYEQYF. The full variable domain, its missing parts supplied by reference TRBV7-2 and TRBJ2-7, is GAGVSQSPSNKVTEKGKDVELRCDPISGHTALYWYRQSLGQGLEFLIYFQGNSAPDKSGLPSDRFSAERTGGSVSTLTIQRTQQEDSAVYLCASSSISPRGDGYEQYFGPGTRLTVT.

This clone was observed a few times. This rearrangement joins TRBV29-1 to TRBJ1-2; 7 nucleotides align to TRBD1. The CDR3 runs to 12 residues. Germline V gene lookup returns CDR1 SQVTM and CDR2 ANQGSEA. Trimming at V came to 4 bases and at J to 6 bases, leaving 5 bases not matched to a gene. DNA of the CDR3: TGCAGCGTTGGGGACAGCCTCGATGGCTACACCTTC. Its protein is CSVGDSLDGYTF.

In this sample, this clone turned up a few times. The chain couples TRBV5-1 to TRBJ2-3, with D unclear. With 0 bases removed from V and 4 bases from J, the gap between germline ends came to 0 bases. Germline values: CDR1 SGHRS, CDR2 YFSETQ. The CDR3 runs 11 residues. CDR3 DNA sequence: TGCGCCAGCAGCTTGGCAGATACGCAGTATTTT. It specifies CASSLADTQYF.

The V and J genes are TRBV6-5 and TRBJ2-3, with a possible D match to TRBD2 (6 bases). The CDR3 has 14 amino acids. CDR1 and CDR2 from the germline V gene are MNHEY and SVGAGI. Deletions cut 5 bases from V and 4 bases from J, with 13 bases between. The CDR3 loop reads CASSPSWGADTQYF. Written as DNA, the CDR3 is TGTGCCAGCAGTCCGTCCTGGGGGGCAGATACGCAGTATTTT.

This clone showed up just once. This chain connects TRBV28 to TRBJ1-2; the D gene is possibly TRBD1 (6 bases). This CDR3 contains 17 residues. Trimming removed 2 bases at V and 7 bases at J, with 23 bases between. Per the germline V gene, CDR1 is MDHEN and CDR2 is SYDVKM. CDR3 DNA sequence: TGTGCCAGCAGTTTAATAACAGGGTTTACCATATTCGGTGGCTACACCTTC. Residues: CASSLITGFTIFGGYTF.

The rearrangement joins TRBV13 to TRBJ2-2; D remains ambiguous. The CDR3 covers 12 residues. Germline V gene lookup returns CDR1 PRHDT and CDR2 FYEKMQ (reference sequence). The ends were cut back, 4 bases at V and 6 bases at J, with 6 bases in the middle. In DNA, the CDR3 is TGTGCCAGCAGCTACAGAGCCGGGGAGCTGTTTTTT. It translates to CASSYRAGELFF.